A selection of T cell receptor beta chains follows, all from one sample in a study of T-cell memory formation after mild COVID-19. TCRdb itself ran the 5' RACE reads through MiXCR, one entry per CDR3 protein. This sample has 250,000 or so distinct CDR3 sequences, with roughly a tenth found just once. The sequenced sample was PBMCs or a T cell subset sorted from them (not recorded which). These receptors were collected from a man aged 18 to 30 who had mild COVID-19 (a few samples of this study predate the infection). Cell type and time point are not known. Each CDR3 is given with its conserved first and last residue. The D gene is left open where the match is weak. Part of the rows lack a size; the others show once, few, many or a class for expanded clones.

j_gene,v_gene,d_gene,len,abundance,CDR3nt,CDR3aa
TRBJ1-5,TRBV2,.,11,many,TGTGCCAGCAGTTATGATCAGCCCCAGCATTTT,CASSYDQPQHF
TRBJ2-2,TRBV5-1,.,17,few,TGCGCCAGCAGCTTAGGGTTCGGACCCCTGGGGACCGGGGAGCTGTTTTTT,CASSLGFGPLGTGELFF
TRBJ2-7,TRBV11-2,TRBD1,16,.,TGTGCCAGCAGCTTTACCTCCGGGACAGACCCCTGGGAGCAGTACTTC,CASSFTSGTDPWEQYF
TRBJ2-2,TRBV7-6,.,16,.,TGTGCCAGCAGCTTAGGCTCCAGAGATTTCACCGGGGAGCTGTTTTTT,CASSLGSRDFTGELFF
TRBJ2-7,TRBV6-5,TRBD1,15,.,TGTGCCAGCAGTACCCCGGACAGGGTCCCCTACGAGCAGTACTTC,CASSTPDRVPYEQYF
TRBJ1-3,TRBV4-3,.,17,few,TGCGCCAGCAGCCAAGAACTCCTGGGGGCTGGCGGAAACACCATATATTTT,CASSQELLGAGGNTIYF
TRBJ1-3,TRBV12-3/TRBV12-4,.,13,.,TGTGCCAGCAGTTTATGGGGTGGAAACACCATATATTTT,CASSLWGGNTIYF
TRBJ2-6,TRBV10-2,.,15,.,TGCGCCAGCATGGGGGGCCCTCCTGGGGCCAACGTCCTGACTTTC,CASMGGPPGANVLTF
TRBJ2-1,TRBV7-3,TRBD2,19,few,TGTGCCAGCAGCTTATTCCCCGCGACTAGCGGAATATCCTACAATGAGCAGTTCTTC,CASSLFPATSGISYNEQFF
TRBJ2-3,TRBV6-5,.,15,.,TGTGCCAGCAGTTACGAGCCTATCCGCACAGATACGCAGTATTTT,CASSYEPIRTDTQYF
TRBJ2-2,TRBV12-3/TRBV12-4,.,11,many,TGTGCCAGCAGTAGGACCGGGGAGCTGTTTTTT,CASSRTGELFF
TRBJ2-6,TRBV7-3,.,15,.,TGTGCCAGCAGCTTGGAGGTTGCTGGGGCCAACGTCCTGACTTTC,CASSLEVAGANVLTF
TRBJ2-3,TRBV20-1,TRBD2,19,few,TGCAGTGCTAGAGACCCCGGGACTAGCGGGGTCCTCCCCGGGGATACGCAGTATTTT,CSARDPGTSGVLPGDTQYF
TRBJ1-2,TRBV28,.,12,many,TGTGCCAGCAGTCTTACAGGGACCGGCTACACCTTC,CASSLTGTGYTF
TRBJ2-3,TRBV6-2/TRBV6-3,.,11,.,TGTGCCAGCAGGCGTCTCGATACGCAGTATTTT,CASRRLDTQYF
TRBJ2-3,TRBV5-1,TRBD1,17,few,TGCGCCAGCAGCCCCTACGGGACAGCATCTTACACAGATACGCAGTATTTT,CASSPYGTASYTDTQYF
TRBJ2-1,TRBV5-1,TRBD1,16,few,TGCGCCAGCAGCCCCCGACAGGGGCGTTCCTACAATGAGCAGTTCTTC,CASSPRQGRSYNEQFF
TRBJ1-1,TRBV10-3,.,12,few,TGTGCCCACAAGAAGGAAGGGACTGAAGCTTTCTTT,CAHKKEGTEAFF
TRBJ2-2,TRBV18,TRBD1,12,few,TGTGCCAGCTCAGAGCGGACAGGGTCGCTGTTTTTT,CASSERTGSLFF
TRBJ1-6,TRBV20-1,.,15,.,TGCAGTGCCATCAGGGGAGTGGTCTACAATTCACCCCTCCACTTT,CSAIRGVVYNSPLHF
TRBJ1-4,TRBV4-3,TRBD1,15,.,TGCGCCAGCAGCCAAGAGGGACAGGGGACGGAAAAACTGTTTTTT,CASSQEGQGTEKLFF
TRBJ2-3,TRBV20-1,TRBD1,14,few,TGCAGTGCTTTAGGACAGGGGGCTGCAGATACGCAGTATTTT,CSALGQGAADTQYF
TRBJ2-7,TRBV9,TRBD2,14,few,TGTGCCAGCAGCGTAGTCGGGACTAGCAGCGAGCAGTACTTC,CASSVVGTSSEQYF
TRBJ1-3,TRBV3-1,.,15,.,TGTGCCAGCAGCCAACTGGGGGGGAGAGGAAACACCATATATTTT,CASSQLGGRGNTIYF
TRBJ1-1,TRBV6-1,.,10,few,TGTGCCAGCGGGACGTTCGGGGCTTTCTTT,CASGTFGAFF
TRBJ1-5,TRBV18,.,16,few,TGTGCCAGCTCTTCGGGATCGGGTGGTGGAAATCAGCCCCAGCATTTT,CASSSGSGGGNQPQHF